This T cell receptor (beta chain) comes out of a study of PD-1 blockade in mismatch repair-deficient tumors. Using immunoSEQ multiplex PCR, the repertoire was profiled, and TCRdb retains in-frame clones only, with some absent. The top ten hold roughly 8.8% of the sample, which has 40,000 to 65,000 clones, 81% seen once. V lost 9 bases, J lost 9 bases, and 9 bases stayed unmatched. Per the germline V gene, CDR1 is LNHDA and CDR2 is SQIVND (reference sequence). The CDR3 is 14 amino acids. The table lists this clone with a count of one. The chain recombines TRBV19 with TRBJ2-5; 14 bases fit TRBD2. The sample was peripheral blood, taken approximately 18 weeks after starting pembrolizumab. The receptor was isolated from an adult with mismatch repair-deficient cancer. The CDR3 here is CASTGTSGRRAQYF. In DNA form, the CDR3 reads TGTGCCAGCACCGGGACTAGCGGGAGAAGGGCCCAGTACTTC.